This T cell receptor (beta chain) was profiled in a study of regulatory T cells in long-lasting Graves disease. Time point denoted: persistent/refractory GD, antithyroid drugs over 5 years with positive TRAb. There was RNA extracted from PBMCs, and the TCR library was made from it. Patients were enrolled at an endocrinology department in Xi'an, China. This clonotype was picked up a small number of times. The antigen remains undetermined. Study outcomes and limitations: TCR diversity was lower in persistent Graves' patients than in newly diagnosed ones. Persistent patients had more shared public clonotypes (roughly 2,700) than new patients (roughly 900).

The authors built TCR beta libraries using iRepertoire HTBI primers and Arm-PCR of CDR3 regions. TCRdb analysed the multiplex PCR reads with MiXCR anew, one entry per CDR3 protein. The sample holds 300,000 to 350,000 distinct CDR3 sequences; 20% are singletons and the top ten take around 30%. Looked up from germline, CDR1 is MNHEY and CDR2 is SMNVEV (reference sequence). The CDR3 is 12 residues long. Trimming cost V 5 bases and J 9 bases, with 8 bases left between them. This sequence was found in a female donor with Graves disease. The specimen comprised peripheral blood mononuclear cells (PBMCs), sampled when the disease was refractory, from a patient treated with antithyroid drugs. The genes are TRBV27 and TRBJ1-6; D gene uncertain. CDR3 protein: CASSGRRSPLHF. The CDR3 region has the DNA TGTGCCAGCAGTGGGAGGCGTTCACCCCTCCACTTT.